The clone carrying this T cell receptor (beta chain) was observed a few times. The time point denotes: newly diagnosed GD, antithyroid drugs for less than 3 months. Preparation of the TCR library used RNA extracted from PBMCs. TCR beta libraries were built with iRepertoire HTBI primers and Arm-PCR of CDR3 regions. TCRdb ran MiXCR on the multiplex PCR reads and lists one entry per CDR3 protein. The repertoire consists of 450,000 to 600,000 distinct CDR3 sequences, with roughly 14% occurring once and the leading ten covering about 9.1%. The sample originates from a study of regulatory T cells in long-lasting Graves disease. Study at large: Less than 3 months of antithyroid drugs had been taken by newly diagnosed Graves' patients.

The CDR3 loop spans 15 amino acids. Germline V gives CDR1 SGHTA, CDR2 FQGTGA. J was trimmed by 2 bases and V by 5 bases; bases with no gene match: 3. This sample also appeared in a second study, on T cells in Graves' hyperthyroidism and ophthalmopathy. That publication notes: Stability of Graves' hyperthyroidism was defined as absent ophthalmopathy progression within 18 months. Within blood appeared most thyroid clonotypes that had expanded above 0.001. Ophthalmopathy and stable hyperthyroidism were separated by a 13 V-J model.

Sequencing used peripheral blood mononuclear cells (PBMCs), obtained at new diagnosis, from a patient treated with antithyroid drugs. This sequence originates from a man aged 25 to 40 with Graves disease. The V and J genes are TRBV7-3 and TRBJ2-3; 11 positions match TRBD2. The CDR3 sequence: CASSGTSGYTDTQYF. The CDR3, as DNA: TGTGCCAGCAGCGGGACTAGCGGATACACAGATACGCAGTATTTT.